This T cell receptor beta chain came from a study of memory CD4+ T cells and cytomegalovirus serostatus. Germline V CDR1 and CDR2: SEHNR, FQNEAQ (reference sequence). Trimming stripped 5 bases from V and 6 bases from J, with 6 bases between. The CDR3 totals 11 residues. Assay: immunoSEQ multiplex PCR; the TCRdb copy retains only in-frame clones and omits some. The sample includes 50,000 to 65,000 clones, about 80% seen only once; the top ten take more than 2.5%. The sort gate was single viable CD3+CD4+CD8-CD45RO+ cells for memory CD4+ T cells. The J gene is TRBJ2-3, the V gene TRBV7-9; no firm D call. The TCR originated in an adult in good health and CMV-seropositive. Sequencing used memory CD4+ T cells from blood. The CDR3 bases are TGTGCCAGCAGCCTAAAGGATACGCAGTATTTT. This translates into CASSLKDTQYF.